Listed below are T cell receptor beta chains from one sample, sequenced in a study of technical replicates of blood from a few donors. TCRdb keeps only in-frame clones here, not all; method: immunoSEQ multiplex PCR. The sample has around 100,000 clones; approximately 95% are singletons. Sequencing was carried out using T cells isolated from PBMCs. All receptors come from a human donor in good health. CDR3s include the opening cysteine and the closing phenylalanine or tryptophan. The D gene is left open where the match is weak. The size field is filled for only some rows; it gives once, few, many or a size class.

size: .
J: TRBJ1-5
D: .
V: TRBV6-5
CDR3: CASSPSPEPQHF
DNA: TGTGCCAGCAGCCCATCACCGGAGCCCCAGCATTTT

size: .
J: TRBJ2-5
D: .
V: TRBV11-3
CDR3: CASSPAGQGGRETQYF
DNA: TGTGCCAGCAGCCCCGCCGGACAGGGAGGGCGAGAGACCCAGTACTTC

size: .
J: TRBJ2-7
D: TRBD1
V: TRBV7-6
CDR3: CASSPRQGANYEQYF
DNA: TGTGCCAGCAGCCCGCGACAGGGGGCAAACTACGAGCAGTACTTC

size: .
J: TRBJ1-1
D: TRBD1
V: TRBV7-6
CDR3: CASSLGTGANTEAFF
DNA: TGTGCCAGCAGCTTAGGGACAGGGGCGAACACTGAAGCTTTCTTT

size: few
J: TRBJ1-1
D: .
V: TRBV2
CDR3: CASSTVSEAFF
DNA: TGTGCCAGCAGTACAGTCTCTGAAGCTTTCTTT

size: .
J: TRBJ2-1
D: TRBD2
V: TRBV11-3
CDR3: CASSLGIMAGVGAYNEQFF
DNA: TGTGCCAGCAGCTTAGGAATTATGGCGGGAGTCGGTGCCTACAATGAGCAGTTCTTC

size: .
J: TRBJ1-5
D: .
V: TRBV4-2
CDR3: CASSLNRVEPQHF
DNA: TGTGCCAGCAGCCTAAACAGGGTAGAGCCCCAGCATTTT

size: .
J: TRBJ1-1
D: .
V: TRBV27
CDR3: CASSFQENTEAFF
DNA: TGTGCCAGCAGTTTCCAGGAGAACACTGAAGCTTTCTTT

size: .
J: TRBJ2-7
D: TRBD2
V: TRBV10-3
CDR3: CAVTSGVTYEQYF
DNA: TGTGCCGTAACTAGCGGGGTAACCTACGAGCAGTACTTC

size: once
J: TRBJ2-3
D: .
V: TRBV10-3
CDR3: CAISGGSSIDTQYF
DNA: TGTGCCATCAGTGGCGGGTCCTCTATTGATACGCAGTATTTT

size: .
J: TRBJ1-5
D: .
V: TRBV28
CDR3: CASSFYGETLGWPQHF
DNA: TGTGCCAGCAGTTTCTACGGGGAGACCTTGGGTTGGCCCCAGCATTTT

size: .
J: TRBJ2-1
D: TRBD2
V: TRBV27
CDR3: CASSLRAGGNEQFF
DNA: TGTGCCAGCAGTTTAAGAGCGGGGGGCAATGAGCAGTTCTTC

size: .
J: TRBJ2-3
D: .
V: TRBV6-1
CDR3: CASRDSLTDTQYF
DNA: TGTGCCAGCAGGGACTCACTCACAGATACGCAGTATTTT

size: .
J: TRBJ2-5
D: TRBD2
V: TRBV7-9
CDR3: CASSLVQGLWEGVKTQYF
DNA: TGTGCCAGCAGCTTAGTACAAGGCCTATGGGAGGGAGTGAAGACCCAGTACTTC

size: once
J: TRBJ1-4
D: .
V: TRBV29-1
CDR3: CSHGSGEKLFF
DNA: TGCAGCCATGGGTCAGGGGAAAAACTGTTTTTT

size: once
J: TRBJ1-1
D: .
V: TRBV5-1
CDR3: CASSWTESTEAFF
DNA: TGCGCCAGCAGCTGGACAGAGTCCACTGAAGCTTTCTTT

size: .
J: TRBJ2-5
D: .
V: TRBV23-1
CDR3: CASSQFLYGTQYF
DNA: TGCGCCAGCAGTCAATTCCTATACGGGACCCAGTACTTC

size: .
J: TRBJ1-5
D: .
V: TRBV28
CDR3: CASSLRGPNQPQHF
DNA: TGTGCCAGCAGTTTGCGGGGGCCAAATCAGCCCCAGCATTTT